This T cell receptor (beta chain) came from a study of blood T cells in healthy people across ages. Across the study: Template switching recovered approximately one barcoded beta molecule for every two T cells. General study findings and limits: Unsorted PBMC material precluded a definitive naive versus antigen-experienced comparison.

With V trimmed by 5 bases and J by 0 bases, 15 bases remained unmatched. Germline V gene lookup returns CDR1 MNHNS and CDR2 SASEGT. CDR3 length: 19 amino acids. The use of a sample-barcoded 5' primer and a J-beta primer mix characterized a second PCR of about 7 to 12 cycles. MiXCR, run by TCRdb on the 5' RACE reads, gives a single entry per CDR3 protein. The table shows hundreds of thousands of distinct CDR3 sequences, with 58% occurring only once. No fewer than 6 million PBMCs went into each sample. To note about this clonotype: Its antigen remains unknown.

Sequenced: blood. The V and J genes are TRBV6-1 and TRBJ1-5; 8 bases match TRBD1. This clonotype originated in a man aged 55 to 70 in good health. The CDR3 DNA is TGTGCCAGCAGTAAAGGACAGGGACCGACGCATTTTAGCAATCAGCCCCAGCATTTT. It specifies CASSKGQGPTHFSNQPQHF.